This T cell receptor beta chain was sequenced for a study of Ad26.COV2.S vaccination and SARS-CoV-2 variants. Clones were read by immunoSEQ multiplex PCR, and TCRdb kept only the in-frame ones, dropping some. The sample includes around 400,000 clones, approximately 90% of them seen just once. Germline CDR1 and CDR2: LGHNA and YSLEER. This CDR3 has 15 residues. V lost 0 bases and J 0 bases, leaving 9 bases between the germline ends. Treatment: some 20 received Ad26.COV2.S at low or high dose, single or two shots; 5 received placebo; per-sample allocation not given. Sampling occurred on day 63 after the first vaccine or placebo injection. The donor was a Boston adult aged 18-55 years.

The material was peripheral blood, obtained in a trial of Ad26.COV2.S vaccine versus placebo. The chain is built from TRBV4-3 and TRBJ2-7; no clear D gene. This clonotype originated in a person between 18 and 60 years old who received the Ad26.COV2.S COVID-19 vaccine or a placebo. CDR3 sequence (DNA): TGCGCCAGCAGCCAAGATCGCGTGTACTCCTACGAGCAGTACTTC. Translated: CASSQDRVYSYEQYF.